Listed here is a single T cell receptor (beta chain). No cognate antigen has been identified for it. No much larger clone is present one base from it, and per-base qualities are unavailable. Each donor gave one peripheral blood draw, averaging roughly 120 mL, which was collected into heparinised tubes. Naive, central memory, regulatory and stem cell-like memory CD4+ T cells were sorted on a BD FACSAria II using a panel including CD45RO, CCR7, CD25, CD127, CD95 and CD27. All sorted populations exceeded 95% purity. PBMCs were isolated immediately by Lymphoprep density gradient centrifugation and stained directly without culture. So that batch effects would be minimized, each experiment stained and sorted samples in pairs, pairing one healthy donor with one patient. The data were taken from a study of beta chain features in type 1 diabetes (dated 2018 in TCRdb). Turning to the overall study: Mean age, gender distribution, total cell number and subset yield were not different between patients and healthy donors. A total of approximately 100,000,000 sorted cells were examined across all samples, and the number of cells per subset was strongly correlated with RNA yield. The study compared the TCRB repertoires of sorted circulating CD4+ T cell subsets in recently diagnosed type 1 diabetes patients with those in matched healthy donors. Whereas all 30 or so donors provided naive and central memory subsets, regulatory and stem cell-like memory subsets were isolated from just 8 patients and about 8 healthy donors. The paper as a whole reports these results and caveats: Because cDNA was sequenced instead of genomic DNA, highly expressing activated cells could be over-represented, though the groups showed no difference in activation or CD3 levels. Shorter templates might be favored by PCR, yet because patient and control samples were amplified and corrected together, any such skew would affect both groups equally. At VDJ recombination sites, type 1 diabetes patients had fewer insertions and more deleted nucleotides, which implies abnormalities in thymic rearrangement. Type 1 diabetes patients showed a moderate but significant shortening of TCRB CDR3 length in all four CD4+ subsets. Naive, central memory and regulatory TCRB repertoires appeared to be more similar among patients than among healthy donors. HLA sub-analyses involved small numbers of individuals, so any influence of HLA type on TCRB rearrangement remained unresolved.

From the cysteine up to the phenylalanine, the CDR3 has a length of 15 residues. Only CDR3 DNA remains: 45 bases, in frame from the first base. Trimming leaves V shorter by 5 bases and J shorter by 7 bases, with the junction holding 14 bases beyond the gene matches. Reading the germline V gene (reference sequence) gives CDR1 LNHNV and CDR2 YYDKDF. The High Capacity cDNA Reverse Transcription Kit was used to reverse transcribe all of the isolated RNA, meaning that expressed TCRB transcripts were what got sequenced. Deep immunoSEQ sequencing was performed on naive, central memory and regulatory T cell samples, with an average of roughly 4 million total reads per sample. Sorted cells were lysed in RLT buffer and RNA was extracted with DNase-treated RNeasy Micro or Mini kits, depending on cell number. Each cell subset was processed on its own to prevent cross-contamination, while patient and healthy donor samples were processed together. The immunoSEQ multiplex PCR was used to amplify TCRB sequences from cDNA, yielding 87-bp fragments that span the CDR3 region. Amplicons were sequenced on the Illumina HiSeq platform. In the original analysis: Synthetic template baselines were used to correct PCR bias computationally, reads within Hamming distance 2 were collapsed, and singletons that could not be merged were discarded. Reads were aligned against IMGT to assign V, D and J genes, CDR3 length and insertions or deletions at six rearrangement sites. Clonotype counts were normalized to sorted cell number within each subset before computing true diversity and Gini coefficients with the tcR R package. The overlap coefficient, calculated on TCRB nucleotide sequences, was used to quantify repertoire sharing. As a proxy for the pre-selection repertoire, out-of-frame TCRB sequences from naive cells were analyzed. TCRdb stores this immuneACCESS table with in-frame sequences only. Part of the clones is absent; in the studies checked, under half of the shortfall reflects unresolved V genes, and no reason is known for the rest. The V and J calls and clone size were taken over from that table, and D and trimming were inferred from the DNA. The sample has about 450,000 clones on record, about an eighth of them singletons. Approximately 0.05% of the sample is taken by the ten largest.

In this chain, TRBV15 is recombined with TRBJ2-7, with TRBD2 matching 7 junction bases. Specimen: naive CD4+ T cells from blood. The cell subset or site label on this specimen signifies: true naive CD4+ T cells. The clonotype originates from a woman aged 18-35 years in good health. The CDR3 loop reads CATSPRSGLTKEQYF. The DNA reads TGTGCCACCAGCCCCCGTTCGGGACTAACCAAAGAGCAGTACTTC.